This TCR beta chain was recorded in a study of blood T cell repertoires in COVID-19. The wider study: Nucleic acid was either cDNA or gDNA, and it came from T cells, B-cell-depleted T cells, or PBMCs.

In the original processing: Amplifying reference gene primers gave estimates of nucleated cell counts. Clones were sequenced by immunoSEQ multiplex PCR, and TCRdb holds only the in-frame ones, with some missing. V, J and clone size are those of that table, while D and trimming were read from the DNA. Of approximately 390,000 clones detected, around 91% appear once; the ten largest clones hold about 7%. The CDR3 extends over 18 amino acids. Germline lookup yields CDR1 MDHEN and CDR2 SYDVKM. The J segment lost 0 bases and the V segment lost 2 bases, leaving 5 bases of the junction unmatched. The chain joins TRBV28 to TRBJ2-3; 13 bases map to TRBD2. The receptor was derived from a man aged 18 to 29 with active or convalescent COVID-19. Sequenced input: peripheral blood. The CDR3 DNA reads as TGTGCCAGCAGTTTACCTGGGACTAGCGGGATAAGCACAGATACGCAGTATTTT. Translating it yields CASSLPGTSGISTDTQYF.